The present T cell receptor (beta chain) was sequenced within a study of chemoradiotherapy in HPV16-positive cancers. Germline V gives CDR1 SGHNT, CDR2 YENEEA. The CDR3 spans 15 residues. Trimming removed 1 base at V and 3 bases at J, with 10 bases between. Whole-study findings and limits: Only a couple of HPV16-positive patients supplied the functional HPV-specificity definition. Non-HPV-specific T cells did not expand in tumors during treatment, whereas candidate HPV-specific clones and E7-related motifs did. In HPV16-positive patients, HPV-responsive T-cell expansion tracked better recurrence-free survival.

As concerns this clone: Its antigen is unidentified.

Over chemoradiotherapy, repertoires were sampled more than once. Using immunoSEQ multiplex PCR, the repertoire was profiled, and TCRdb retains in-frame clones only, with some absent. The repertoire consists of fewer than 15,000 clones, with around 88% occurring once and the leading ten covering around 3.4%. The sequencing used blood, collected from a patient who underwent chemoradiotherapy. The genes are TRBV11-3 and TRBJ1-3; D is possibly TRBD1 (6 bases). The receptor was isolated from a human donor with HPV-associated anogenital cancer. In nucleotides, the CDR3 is TGTGCCAGCAGCTTAGGAGGGGGTGATGGAAACACCATATATTTT. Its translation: CASSLGGGDGNTIYF.